Presented here are 22 T cell receptor beta chains from one specimen sequenced in a study of blood T cell repertoires in COVID-19. The repertoire was sequenced with immunoSEQ multiplex PCR; TCRdb's copy has only in-frame clones and lacks some. The sample contains 150,000 to 200,000 clones, around 88% of which appear only once. The specimen was PBMCs or T cells enriched from blood (not recorded which). The receptors shown here come from a woman aged 25 to 39 who had recovered from COVID-19.

This chain uses TRBV25-1 with TRBJ1-2; D unresolved. The CDR3 has 14 amino acids. Germline lookup yields CDR1 MGHDK and CDR2 SYGVNS. Deletions cut 1 base from V and 1 base from J, with 7 bases between. CDR3 in amino acids: CASSEFEGNYGYTF. The CDR3 DNA is TGTGCCAGCAGTGAATTCGAGGGTAACTATGGCTACACCTTC.

The rearrangement uses TRBV5-1 and TRBJ2-1; the D gene is possibly TRBD2 (7 bases). Germline V CDR1 and CDR2: SGHRS, YFSETQ. This CDR3 has 14 amino acids. The V gene lost 3 bases and the J gene lost 7 bases, with 14 bases spanning the gap. CDR3 sequence (DNA): TGCGCCAGCAGCTCCAGGGGAGGGGGGAATGAGCAGTTCTTC. Its translation: CASSSRGGGNEQFF.

The genes are TRBV2 and TRBJ2-3, with TRBD1 identical over 9 bases. There are 15 residues in the CDR3. Germline CDR1 reads SNHLY; CDR2 reads FYNNEI. J lost 1 base, V lost 1 base, and 0 bases had no gene match. Here the CDR3 reads CASSEGTGGTDTQYF. CDR3 in DNA: TGTGCCAGCAGTGAAGGGACAGGGGGCACAGATACGCAGTATTTT.

V gene TRBV7-9 combines with J gene TRBJ1-2; 7 positions match TRBD1. Per germline, CDR1 SEHNR and CDR2 FQNEAQ (reference sequence). V shed 7 bases and J 8 bases; nucleotides not matched to a gene: 13. The CDR3 is 14 residues long. The CDR3 loop reads CASTWGDGQDGYTF. CDR3 DNA sequence: TGTGCCAGCACCTGGGGCGACGGACAGGACGGCTACACCTTC. Complete variable domain (other parts from reference TRBV7-9 and TRBJ1-2): DTGVSQNPRHKITKRGQNVTFRCDPISEHNRLYWYRQTLGQGPEFLTYFQNEAQLEKSRLLSDRFSAERPKGSFSTLEIQRTEQGDSAMYLCASTWGDGQDGYTFGSGTRLTVV.

This sequence joins TRBV27 and TRBJ2-7; TRBD2 agrees at 9 bases. Unmatched junction bases numbered 9, after V lost 5 bases and J lost 1 base. Germline V gene lookup returns CDR1 MNHEY and CDR2 SMNVEV (reference sequence). The CDR3 spans 16 residues. The CDR3, as DNA: TGTGCCAGCAGTGCAGCGGGAGGCCAACTATCCTACGAGCAGTACTTC. As protein: CASSAAGGQLSYEQYF.

The CDR3 region is CASGLGTAMNTEAFF. Written as DNA, the CDR3 is TGTGCCAGCGGGCTGGGGACAGCCATGAACACTGAAGCTTTCTTT. The V and J genes are TRBV28 and TRBJ1-1; 7 bases line up with TRBD1. The V and J ends lost 8 bases and 0 bases, in that order; junction bases with no gene match: 9. The CDR3 extends over 15 amino acids. CDR1 and CDR2 (germline): MDHEN, SYDVKM. Full variable domain (rest looked up from reference TRBV28 and TRBJ1-1): DVKVTQSSRYLVKRTGEKVFLECVQDMDHENMFWYRQDPGLGLRLIYFSYDVKMKEKGDIPEGYSVSREKKERFSLILESASTNQTSMYLCASGLGTAMNTEAFFGQGTRLTVV.

This clone was found a few times. CDR3 DNA: TGTGCCTGGAGTGGGGGCACGGCTGGAAACACCATATATTTT. It translates to CAWSGGTAGNTIYF. The V gene is TRBV30, the J gene TRBJ1-3, with D maybe TRBD1 (5 bases). Deletions cut 1 base from V and 2 bases from J, with 9 bases between. From germline, CDR1 is GTSNPN and CDR2 SVGIG (reference sequence). The CDR3 sequence is 14 residues long.

This chain links TRBV29-1 with TRBJ1-3, with D maybe TRBD1 (6 bases). The V gene's germline CDR1 is SQVTM and CDR2 ANQGSEA. Trimming took 4 bases from V and 0 from J, leaving 10 bases between them. The CDR3 extends over 14 amino acids. The CDR3 loop is CSVASGDSGNTIYF. The DNA of the CDR3 is TGCAGCGTTGCCTCAGGGGACTCTGGAAACACCATATATTTT.

The genes are TRBV27 and TRBJ2-1; 10 bases align to TRBD2. Germline V gene lookup returns CDR1 MNHEY and CDR2 SMNVEV (reference sequence). The J segment lost 6 bases and the V segment lost 7 bases, leaving 9 bases of the junction unmatched. The CDR3 contains 15 residues. CDR3 sequence reads: CASTPGLAYPNEQFF. CDR3 coding DNA: TGTGCCAGCACCCCGGGACTAGCGTATCCCAATGAGCAGTTCTTC.

The chain combines TRBV7-9 with TRBJ2-1; TRBD2 aligns across 9 bases. CDR3 length: 15 residues. V lost 3 bases to trimming and J lost 4 bases; unmatched junction nucleotides: 4. CDR1 is SEHNR, CDR2 FQNEAQ, per germline (reference sequence). The CDR3 DNA sequence: TGTGCCAGCAGCTTTAGCGGGAGAGTATACAATGAGCAGTTCTTC. Translation gives CASSFSGRVYNEQFF.

The V and J genes are TRBV19 and TRBJ2-7; D might be TRBD2 (6 bases). V was trimmed by 7 bases and J by 3 bases, leaving 34 bases between them. The CDR3 totals 20 residues. The germline CDR1 and CDR2 sequences are LNHDA and SQIVND (reference sequence). The DNA for the CDR3 is TGTGCCAGTATTTCCCTTCCCCCGTCGGGAGACACCGGTTGGGGCTACGAGCAGTACTTC. As protein: CASISLPPSGDTGWGYEQYF.

This CDR3 is CASSLGDRNNYGYTF. The DNA of the CDR3 is TGTGCCAGCAGTTTAGGGGACAGAAATAACTATGGCTACACCTTC. This rearrangement joins TRBV28 to TRBJ1-2; 7 nucleotides match TRBD1. With 2 bases clipped from V and 1 base from J, the junction kept 4 bases outside the gene matches. Looked up from germline, CDR1 is MDHEN and CDR2 is SYDVKM. The CDR3 has 15 amino acids.

V is TRBV19 and J is TRBJ2-1; 7 nucleotides agree with TRBD2. Trimming at V came to 3 bases and at J to 4 bases, leaving 6 bases not matched to a gene. This CDR3 comprises 15 residues. Germline assignment: CDR1 LNHDA and CDR2 SQIVND (reference sequence). CDR3 protein: CASSMRREYYNEQFF. CDR3 DNA sequence: TGTGCCAGTAGTATGAGGCGGGAGTATTACAATGAGCAGTTCTTC.

CDR3 in amino acids: CATSRDQSGRETQYF. The CDR3 DNA follows: TGTGCCACCAGCAGAGATCAAAGCGGGAGGGAGACCCAGTACTTC. The chain recombines TRBV15 with TRBJ2-5; 9 bases are a match to TRBD2. The CDR3 is 15 amino acids. The germline gives CDR1 LNHNV, CDR2 YYDKDF (reference sequence). V dropped 0 bases and J dropped 5; count of bases not matched to a gene: 4.

CDR3 in DNA: TGTGCCAGCAGCGCGGGAGAGGGGTTCGAGCAGTACTTC. This translates into CASSAGEGFEQYF. V gene TRBV9 combines with J gene TRBJ2-7; perhaps TRBD2 as D (6 bases). The CDR3 length is 13 residues. The V end was cut by 3 bases, the J end by 6 bases, with 13 bases between. Germline CDR1 and CDR2: SGDLS and YYNGEE.

The chain links TRBV10-2 to TRBJ2-1; the D gene is possibly TRBD2 (6 bases). Trimming shortened V by 2 bases and J by 3 bases, and 11 bases separated the two germline ends. CDR1 WSHSY and CDR2 SAAADI come from the germline V gene. The CDR3 has 15 residues. CDR3 DNA: TGCGCCAGCAGTGAGCGGCGGGGCAACTACAATGAGCAGTTCTTC. This sequence encodes CASSERRGNYNEQFF.

This clone has just one count. CDR3 bases: TGTGCCAGCAGCCCTCGGGGGGGCGATTTCTCTGGAAACACCATATATTTT. Its protein product is CASSPRGGDFSGNTIYF. The chain uses TRBV7-9 and TRBJ1-3, with D possibly TRBD1 on 6 matching bases. This CDR3 has 17 residues. Looked up from germline, CDR1 is SEHNR and CDR2 is FQNEAQ (reference sequence). V lost 5 bases and J lost 0, with 17 bases in between.

The chain has TRBV10-1 and TRBJ1-1, with 8 bases matching TRBD1. This CDR3 contains 15 residues. Germline V gene lookup returns CDR1 WNHNN and CDR2 SYGVQD (reference sequence). V dropped 4 bases and J dropped 1; count of bases not matched to a gene: 5. The CDR3 loop is CASSVGGTGNTEAFF. The CDR3 DNA follows: TGCGCCAGCAGTGTGGGAGGGACAGGGAACACTGAAGCTTTCTTT.

The chain links TRBV3-1 (or the pseudogene TRBV3-2) to TRBJ1-2; D is unclear. The germline gives CDR1 LGHDT, CDR2 YNNKEL (reference sequence). This CDR3 region has 13 residues. The germline V and J ends were trimmed by 3 bases and 1 base, with 6 bases remaining between them. CDR3 coding DNA: TGTGCCAGCAGCCAGGCAGATAACTATGGCTACACCTTC. This codes for CASSQADNYGYTF.

This sequence joins TRBV7-9 and TRBJ1-1; TRBD1 aligns across 8 bases. The CDR3 is 14 residues long. Germline V gives CDR1 SEHNR, CDR2 FQNEAQ (reference sequence). The V gene end was trimmed by 5 bases and the J gene end by 7 bases; junction bases not matched to a gene: 9. The CDR3 reads CASSQGANRIEAFF. CDR3 nucleotide sequence: TGTGCCAGCAGCCAGGGGGCGAATCGGATTGAAGCTTTCTTT.

This chain links TRBV25-1 with TRBJ1-1, with no clear D. Germline CDR1 reads MGHDK; CDR2 reads SYGVNS. V lost 8 bases to trimming and J lost 0 bases, with 10 bases between them. The CDR3 has 13 amino acids. The CDR3 nucleotides are TGTGCCAGCCGATCTGGCCTGAACACTGAAGCTTTCTTT. The encoded protein is CASRSGLNTEAFF.

The V gene is TRBV14, the J gene TRBJ1-4, with D possibly matching TRBD1 (6 bases). Germline lookup yields CDR1 SGHDN and CDR2 FVKESK. The length of the CDR3 is 15 residues. With 4 bases removed from V and 10 bases from J, the gap between germline ends came to 19 bases. The CDR3 DNA is TGTGCCAGCAGCCCCGCCGGGACACTCTTGGGAAAACTGTTTTTT. Residues: CASSPAGTLLGKLFF.